This passage covers 23 T cell receptor beta chains from one sample sequenced in a study of cytomegalovirus exposure and HLA in healthy donors. Primers included in the PCR were 60 Vbeta and 13 Jbeta primers. Method: immunoSEQ multiplex PCR; TCRdb's copy keeps in-frame clones and lacks some. Among under 150,000 clones listed, around 72% were seen once. Sequencing input: PBMCs. The receptors originated from a man aged 50-60 years in good health and CMV-seropositive.

The gene calls are TRBV6-1 and TRBJ1-1; D uncertain. The V and J ends lost 6 bases and 4 bases respectively, with 12 bases between them. CDR3 length: 13 residues. In germline, CDR1 is MNHNS, CDR2 SASEGT. CDR3 amino acids: CASSLRRGTEAFF. The CDR3, as DNA: TGTGCCAGCAGCTTAAGGCGAGGCACTGAAGCTTTCTTT.

This clone was observed a few times. The genes are TRBV7-2 and TRBJ2-7; D is possibly TRBD1 (5 bases). CDR3 length: 14 residues. V lost 6 bases and J lost 3, with 15 bases in between. Germline CDR1 reads SGHTA; CDR2 reads FQGNSA. CDR3 residues: CASSSQGSNYEQYF. CDR3 DNA sequence: TGTGCCAGCAGTTCGCAGGGTTCTAACTACGAGCAGTACTTC.

The rearrangement joins TRBV18 to TRBJ2-7, with TRBD1 matching 7 bases. V was pared by 2 bases and J by 2 bases, with 6 bases of the junction left unmatched. The germline gives CDR1 KGHSH, CDR2 LQKENI. This CDR3 comprises 15 residues. CDR3 in amino acids: CASSPTQGSPYEQYF. CDR3 DNA: TGTGCCAGCTCACCAACACAGGGGAGTCCCTACGAGCAGTACTTC.

This chain connects TRBV7-6 to TRBJ1-1; D unresolved. V dropped 3 bases and J dropped 5 bases, with 10 bases sitting between them. The CDR3 covers 13 residues. Germline CDR1 reads SGHVS; CDR2 reads FNYEAQ. Here the CDR3 reads CASSLEEYTEAFF. The DNA for the CDR3 is TGTGCCAGCAGCTTGGAGGAATATACTGAAGCTTTCTTT.

J is TRBJ2-5 and V is TRBV5-1; D is perhaps TRBD1 (6 bases). Germline loops: CDR1 SGHRS, CDR2 YFSETQ. Trimming stripped 4 bases from V and 4 bases from J, with 14 bases between. There are 14 residues in the CDR3. CDR3 loop: CASSKVTGLETQYF. CDR3 sequence (DNA): TGCGCCAGCAGCAAAGTCACAGGGCTAGAGACCCAGTACTTC.

This chain uses TRBV27 with TRBJ2-1, with 7 bases fitting TRBD2. V was pared by 5 bases and J by 7 bases, with 14 bases of the junction left unmatched. This CDR3 is 16 amino acids long. Per germline, CDR1 MNHEY and CDR2 SMNVEV (reference sequence). CDR3 coding DNA: TGTGCCAGCAGTATGCTCCTCGGGGCGGGAGATAATGAGCAGTTCTTC. Translated: CASSMLLGAGDNEQFF.

This clone was seen more than once but under ten times. This chain uses TRBV5-1 with TRBJ2-1; 12 nucleotides align to TRBD2. The CDR3 length is 16 residues. The junction had 4 bases not matched to a gene; V was cut back by 4 bases and J by 2 bases. CDR1 and CDR2 from the germline V gene are SGHRS and YFSETQ. CDR3 coding DNA: TGCGCCAGCAGCACCGCTAGCGGGAGGGCCTACAATGAGCAGTTCTTC. It specifies CASSTASGRAYNEQFF.

This clone was detected only a few times. The V gene is TRBV6-1, the J gene TRBJ2-7; TRBD1 agrees at 7 bases. The CDR3 contains 13 residues. V lost 6 bases and J lost 5; bases outside the gene matches: 7. Germline V gene lookup returns CDR1 MNHNS and CDR2 SASEGT. CDR3 sequence reads: CASSDRVRNEQYF. In DNA, the CDR3 is TGTGCCAGCAGCGACAGGGTTAGAAACGAGCAGTACTTC.

CDR3 protein: CASRRTSGGAEQFF. CDR3 DNA sequence: TGTGCCAGCAGGCGAACTAGCGGGGGGGCCGAGCAGTTCTTC. The chain carries TRBV2 and TRBJ2-1; 13 bases fit TRBD2. J lost 10 bases, V lost 6 bases, and 6 bases had no gene match. The CDR3 consists of 14 residues. The germline V gene has CDR1 SNHLY and CDR2 FYNNEI.

The chain has TRBV5-3 and TRBJ2-3; perhaps TRBD2 as D (6 bases). TRBV5-3 is an ORF, with its function uncertain. The CDR3 loop spans 15 amino acids. With 8 bases removed from V and 3 bases from J, the gap between germline ends came to 19 bases. CDR3 amino acids: CARAKASGETDTQYF. CDR3 nucleotides: TGTGCCAGGGCCAAGGCGTCGGGAGAGACAGATACGCAGTATTTT.

The chain couples TRBV7-9 to TRBJ1-1, with a possible D match to TRBD1 (6 bases). Germline CDR1 and CDR2: SEHNR and FQNEAQ (reference sequence). Trimming removed 7 bases at V and 1 base at J, with 13 bases between. The length of the CDR3 is 14 residues. For the CDR3, the DNA is TGTGCCAGCACCACGGGGGGCGGGAACACTGAAGCTTTCTTT. Encoded protein: CASTTGGGNTEAFF. The whole variable domain, remainder taken from reference TRBV7-9 and TRBJ1-1, is DTGVSQNPRHKITKRGQNVTFRCDPISEHNRLYWYRQTLGQGPEFLTYFQNEAQLEKSRLLSDRFSAERPKGSFSTLEIQRTEQGDSAMYLCASTTGGGNTEAFFGQGTRLTVV.

This clone was recorded a few times. The V call is TRBV2, the J call TRBJ2-1; 8 nucleotides line up with TRBD2. CDR3 length equals 15 residues. Trimming removed 6 bases from V and 9 bases from J; junction bases left unmatched: 13. Germline-derived CDR1 and CDR2 are SNHLY and FYNNEI. The CDR3 region is CASSPTGLAGPEQFF. CDR3 DNA: TGTGCCAGCAGCCCGACGGGGCTAGCGGGTCCTGAGCAGTTCTTC. Based on the CDR3 plus reference TRBV2 and TRBJ2-1, the full variable domain is EPEVTQTPSHQVTQMGQEVILRCVPISNHLYFYWYRQILGQKVEFLVSFYNNEISEKSEIFDDQFSVERPDGSNFTLKIRSTKLEDSAMYFCASSPTGLAGPEQFFGPGTRLTVL.

The chain combines TRBV5-1 with TRBJ1-4; D gene unclear. The germline V gene has CDR1 SGHRS and CDR2 YFSETQ. Trimming stripped 3 bases from V and 5 bases from J, with 14 bases between. The CDR3 extends over 15 amino acids. The CDR3 sequence is CASSWNSASNEKLFF. CDR3 coding DNA: TGCGCCAGCAGCTGGAACAGTGCCTCCAATGAAAAACTGTTTTTT.

This chain uses TRBV10-3 with TRBJ2-7; 10 bases agree with TRBD1. V lost 6 bases to trimming and J lost 4 bases; unmatched junction nucleotides: 6. This CDR3 is built from 14 residues. Germline V gives CDR1 ENHRY, CDR2 SYGVKD. Here the CDR3 reads CAISLGQGNYEQYF. The CDR3 DNA follows: TGTGCCATCAGCCTGGGACAGGGGAATTACGAGCAGTACTTC.

This sequence joins TRBV5-1 and TRBJ2-1; a weak D match, TRBD2 (6 bases). This CDR3 has 14 amino acids. Germline assignment: CDR1 SGHRS and CDR2 YFSETQ. V was shortened by 4 bases and J by 7 bases, with 15 bases between the two germline ends. The DNA for the CDR3 is TGCGCCAGCAGCCCCTGGGAGGTAGGGAATGAGCAGTTCTTC. Translating gives CASSPWEVGNEQFF.

The chain couples TRBV6-5 to TRBJ1-3; possibly TRBD1 for D (6 bases). The CDR3 is 15 residues long. Germline CDR1 reads MNHEY; CDR2 reads SVGAGI. The ends were cut back, 2 bases at V and 4 bases at J, with 12 bases in the middle. CDR3 in amino acids: CASSYGQGLGNTIYF. In DNA form, the CDR3 reads TGTGCCAGCAGTTACGGCCAGGGGCTCGGAAACACCATATATTTT.

The V gene is TRBV4-2, the J gene TRBJ2-7; D possibly corresponds to TRBD2 (7 bases). Germline V gene data show CDR1 as LGHNA and CDR2 as YNFKEQ. V was shortened by 0 bases and J by 4 bases, with 13 bases between the two germline ends. CDR3 length: 15 amino acids. CDR3: CASSQDGGGPYEQYF. CDR3 in DNA: TGTGCCAGCAGCCAAGATGGGGGGGGCCCTTACGAGCAGTACTTC.

This clone was seen only a few times. The chain carries TRBV19 and TRBJ1-5; TRBD1 might be the D (5 bases). This CDR3 is 14 amino acids long. V lost 1 base and J lost 7, with 11 bases in between. Looked up from germline, CDR1 is LNHDA and CDR2 is SQIVND (reference sequence). CDR3 sequence: CASSIVDSGQPQHF. The DNA of the CDR3 is TGTGCCAGTAGTATAGTCGACAGTGGGCAGCCCCAGCATTTT. The complete variable domain, with remaining parts taken from reference TRBV19 and TRBJ1-5, reads DGGITQSPKYLFRKEGQNVTLSCEQNLNHDAMYWYRQDPGQGLRLIYYSQIVNDFQKGDIAEGYSVSREKKESFPLTVTSAQKNPTAFYLCASSIVDSGQPQHFGDGTRLSIL.

This sequence joins TRBV5-1 and TRBJ2-7; the D gene is possibly TRBD1 (8 bases). Between the trimmed V and J ends, which lost 6 bases and 3 bases, there was a span of 19 bases. There are 15 residues in the CDR3. The germline CDR1 and CDR2 sequences are SGHRS and YFSETQ. CDR3 bases: TGCGCCAGCACCGATCGAACAGGGGGGGACTACGAGCAGTACTTC. It is translated as CASTDRTGGDYEQYF.

This rearrangement joins TRBV19 to TRBJ1-1; D gene uncertain. Trimming took 5 bases from V and 1 from J, leaving 11 bases between them. The CDR3 has 14 residues. Germline V gene sequence: CDR1 LNHDA, CDR2 SQIVND (reference sequence). CDR3 nucleotides: TGTGCCAGTAGTCGTAGCCTAAAGAACACTGAAGCTTTCTTT. As protein: CASSRSLKNTEAFF.

The rearrangement uses TRBV2 and TRBJ2-7, with 9 bases aligning to TRBD2. CDR3 length: 14 residues. In germline, CDR1 is SNHLY, CDR2 FYNNEI. Trimming cost V 6 bases and J 2 bases; bases outside gene matches: 5. The CDR3 DNA follows: TGTGCCAGCAGGGCTAGCGGGACTACCTACGAGCAGTACTTC. Its translation: CASRASGTTYEQYF.

As DNA, the CDR3 is TGTGCCAGCAGCTCCGGACAGGGTCCCTACGAGCAGTACTTC. Its protein product is CASSSGQGPYEQYF. V usage is TRBV7-2 and J usage is TRBJ2-7, with 8 bases lining up with TRBD1. Germline V lookup: CDR1 SGHTA, CDR2 FQGNSA. The CDR3 totals 14 residues. J lost 2 bases, V lost 4 bases, and 4 bases had no gene match.

This clone was found a few times. The chain couples TRBV7-2 to TRBJ1-1; unclear D gene. Trimming removed 4 bases at V and 0 bases at J, with 6 bases between. The CDR3 is 13 amino acids. CDR1 and CDR2 (germline): SGHTA, FQGNSA. As DNA, the CDR3 is TGTGCCAGCAGCTCCGGGATGAACACTGAAGCTTTCTTT. It translates to CASSSGMNTEAFF.